This T cell receptor beta chain came from a study of shared clonotypes between healthy human individuals. CDR3 size: 13 residues. Trimming removed 2 bases at V and 2 bases at J, with 7 bases between. CDR1 and CDR2 (germline): SGHAT, FQNNGV. About this clone itself: The sample contains more than one DNA sequence encoding this CDR3.

The data were produced by immunoSEQ multiplex PCR, yet TCRdb's version contains in-frame clones alone and is incomplete. There are approximately 1.9 million clones in the sample; around 95% occur only once, and around 1.7% lies in the top ten. Naive CD8 cells were CD45RO-negative, positively selected for CCR7, excluding terminally differentiated effector memory CD45RA+ cells. Sequenced sample: naive CD8+ T cells from PBMCs. V usage is TRBV11-2 and J usage is TRBJ2-7; no reliable D call. The receptor was derived from a man aged 18 to 35 in good health. Some clones in this sample may be carry-over from other donors' samples. The CDR3 nucleotides are TGTGCCAGCAGCTTATCCCGGACCTACGAGCAGTACTTC. This encodes CASSLSRTYEQYF.